The 2 T cell receptor beta chains below all came from one sample that was sequenced in a study of shared clonotypes between healthy human individuals. The method was immunoSEQ multiplex PCR; TCRdb's version includes in-frame clones alone and lacks a portion of them. Here the sample spans 2 million to 2.5 million clones, more than 85% being singletons. Sequenced sample: naive CD4+ T cells from PBMCs. Documented subset: CD45RA+ positively selected. These receptors were obtained from a man aged 18 to 30 in good health. Some clones in this sample may be carry-over from other donors' samples.

This chain joins TRBV6-5 and TRBJ2-1; D is ambiguous. V was clipped by 5 bases and J by 5 bases, with 10 bases between them. The CDR3 runs 13 residues. CDR1 is MNHEY, CDR2 SVGAGI, per germline. This chain's CDR3 is CASSQNPHNEQFF. CDR3 nucleotides: TGTGCCAGCAGTCAGAACCCCCACAATGAGCAGTTCTTC.

This chain joins TRBV6-5 and TRBJ1-2; D is unclear. V was clipped by 6 bases and J by 4 bases, with 18 bases between them. CDR1 is MNHEY and CDR2 is SVGAGI in the germline V gene. This CDR3 contains 15 residues. The CDR3 loop reads CASSRVGPGVYGYTF. CDR3 in DNA: TGTGCCAGCAGCCGAGTCGGACCCGGCGTCTATGGCTACACCTTC.